One sample yielded the 2 T cell receptor beta chains listed below, sequenced in a study of blood T cell repertoires in COVID-19. The protocol was immunoSEQ multiplex PCR, while the TCRdb copy is restricted to in-frame clones and leaves out a portion. The sample yields a few hundred thousand clones, about 85% seen once. The sequenced sample was PBMCs or T cells enriched from blood (not recorded which). The source of these receptors is a woman in her thirties who had recovered from COVID-19.

The CDR3 sequence is CASSEAGGQKYGYTF. CDR3 DNA sequence: TGCGCCAGCAGCGAAGCGGGGGGACAGAAGTATGGCTACACCTTC. The V and J genes are TRBV5-1 and TRBJ1-2; 7 positions match TRBD1. The CDR3 contains 15 residues. Germline CDR1 SGHRS, CDR2 YFSETQ. V lost 4 bases, J lost 5 bases, and 11 bases stayed unmatched. The full variable domain, completed using reference TRBV5-1 and TRBJ1-2, is KAGVTQTPRYLIKTRGQQVTLSCSPISGHRSVSWYQQTPGQGLQFLFEYFSETQRNKGNFPGRFSGRQFSNSRSEMNVSTLELGDSALYLCASSEAGGQKYGYTFGSGTRLTVV.

J is TRBJ1-2 and V is TRBV11-2; D is uncertain. Trimming pared 5 bases from V and 6 bases from J, leaving 13 bases between. Germline loops: CDR1 SGHAT, CDR2 FQNNGV. CDR3 length: 13 residues. The chain's CDR3 is CASSQTRHDGYTF. CDR3 coding DNA: TGTGCCAGCAGCCAGACACGACACGATGGCTACACCTTC.